This T cell receptor (beta chain) was recorded in a study of blood T cell repertoires in COVID-19 (dated by TCRdb to 2020 to 2021). As for the study more broadly: Samples covering the acute and convalescent phases of COVID-19 were provided by collaborators in the United States, Italy and Spain. The material from the prospective study consisted of cDNA or gDNA derived from T cells, B-cell-depleted T cells, or PBMCs. The dataset comprised deeply sampled blood TCRbeta repertoires from subjects exposed to, actively infected with, or recovered from COVID-19. The repertoires were released in a freely available public database intended as a resource for research on the immune response to SARS-CoV-2. The samples were drawn from two sources: the first 160 participants of the ongoing ImmuneRACE study, and fewer than 1,500 subjects contributed by 6 global collaborators. Sample metadata almost always included a de-identified subject ID, COVID-19 status, age in years and sex. Where available, HLA class I and class II types were taken from metadata supplied by the sample provider and were not determined by assay-based typing. Summary of the overall study and its limitations: The quantity of clinical and demographic metadata differed by source and by participant and was supplied without curation.

Of note for this clone: This clone's antigen is unknown. The record has no base qualities; no much larger clone is one base away.

TCRbeta CDR3 regions were amplified from genomic DNA using the immunoSEQ Assay, a bias-controlled multiplex PCR. Turning to the authors' computational methods: The number of nucleated cells in each sample was estimated from the amplification of reference gene primers within the assay. To quantify the absolute abundance of each unique TCRbeta CDR3 rearrangement, sequence reads were collapsed and filtered. Productive Simpson clonality was computed per sample as the square root of Simpson's diversity index over productive rearrangements. TCRdb took over this immuneACCESS table, retaining in-frame rearrangements with V and J assigned. Such tables are incomplete; in checked studies, under half of the missing clones stem from an unresolved V gene, and the remainder is unexplained. The DNA gave D and trimming, while V, J and clone size come from that table. The sample has 150,000 to 200,000 clones on record, more than 80% of them singletons. The leading ten clones occupy approximately 10% of the sample.

The CDR3 sequence holds 14 residues, the cysteine and phenylalanine included. Here the CDR3 DNA is all that survives: 42 bases in frame from base 1. Germline trimming: 4 bases from V, 10 bases from J; junction bases outside gene matches: 9. The germline V gene (reference sequence) specifies LNHDA as CDR1 and SQIVND as CDR2. Each collaborating institution followed its own protocols to collect whole blood in K2EDTA tubes. For TCRbeta analysis, collaborators shipped samples as frozen whole blood, isolated PBMCs, or DNA extracted from either of those sample types. The rearrangement joined TRBV19 to TRBJ2-5; a stretch of 10 junction bases matches TRBD1. The sequence was collected from a human donor in a cohort sampled during active COVID-19. The sample comprised peripheral blood. The CDR3 protein sequence reads: CASSTPGQGMDQYF. The nucleotide sequence reads as follows: TGTGCCAGTAGTACCCCGGGACAGGGGATGGACCAGTACTTC.